One sample yielded the 6 T cell receptor beta chains listed below, sequenced in a study of blood T cell repertoires in COVID-19. Assay used: immunoSEQ multiplex PCR; TCRdb lists only in-frame clones, some missing. The sample records about 240,000 clones, less than 90% being singletons. Sequences were obtained from peripheral blood. The receptor set was obtained from a man aged 55 to 70 with acute or convalescent COVID-19.

At least ten counts were recorded for this clone. This rearrangement joins TRBV5-1 to TRBJ1-6; D uncertain. Germline CDR1 reads SGHRS; CDR2 reads YFSETQ. This CDR3 spans 14 amino acids. V lost 7 bases and J 10 bases, leaving 18 bases between the germline ends. In DNA form, the CDR3 reads TGCGCCAGCTCTTGGAAGGACTTGGGATCACCCCTCCACTTT. It is translated as CASSWKDLGSPLHF.

This clone was recorded a few times. The chain uses TRBV7-9 and TRBJ2-3; 7 nucleotides align to TRBD2. Germline CDR1 and CDR2: SEHNR and FQNEAQ (reference sequence). The CDR3 loop spans 15 amino acids. The V gene end was trimmed by 5 bases and the J gene end by 1 base; junction bases not matched to a gene: 6. The CDR3 DNA reads TGTGCCAGCAGCACCCCCCTAGCGGGCACAGATACGCAGTATTTT. This codes for CASSTPLAGTDTQYF.

The chain links TRBV5-4 to TRBJ2-1; TRBD2 matches at 10 bases. V shed 0 bases and J 4 bases; nucleotides not matched to a gene: 7. Germline CDR1 is SGHNT and CDR2 is YYREEE (reference sequence). The CDR3 is 17 amino acids. The CDR3 nucleotides are TGTGCCAGCAGCTTGGTTCCTAGCGGGAGTGGGTACAATGAGCAGTTCTTC. Amino acid sequence: CASSLVPSGSGYNEQFF.

The chain employs TRBV7-2 and TRBJ2-4, with 8 bases that match TRBD2. CDR3 length: 14 amino acids. Germline trimming cut 2 bases from V and 5 bases from J; bases unmatched to any gene: 2. Germline V gene data show CDR1 as SGHTA and CDR2 as FQGNSA. The CDR3 reads CASSLSGGQNIQYF. CDR3 DNA: TGTGCCAGCAGCTTATCGGGAGGGCAAAACATTCAGTACTTC.

The V call is TRBV19, the J call TRBJ2-5; D is possibly TRBD2 (7 bases). The CDR3 loop spans 14 amino acids. Germline loops: CDR1 LNHDA, CDR2 SQIVND (reference sequence). V lost 3 bases, J lost 4 bases, and 12 bases lay in between. CDR3 DNA: TGTGCCAGTAGTATGGGGGGGCGTGGAGAGACCCAGTACTTC. Translated: CASSMGGRGETQYF.

The chain carries TRBV7-2 and TRBJ2-5; the D gene is possibly TRBD1 (5 bases). The length of the CDR3 is 14 residues. The germline gives CDR1 SGHTA, CDR2 FQGNSA. Trimming cost V 2 bases and J 2 bases, with 9 bases left between them. CDR3 sequence reads: CASSLNAGQETQYF. The DNA for the CDR3 is TGTGCCAGCAGCTTAAATGCAGGGCAAGAGACCCAGTACTTC.